This T cell receptor (beta chain) comes out of a study of blood T cell repertoires in COVID-19. Overall study: The United States, Italy and Spain were the sources of the acute and convalescent COVID-19 samples. The analysed material was cDNA or gDNA that came from T cells, B-cell-depleted T cells, or PBMCs.

In the authors' methods: Nucleated cell counts were estimated from reference gene primer amplification. Produced via immunoSEQ multiplex PCR; TCRdb's table is partial and in-frame only. V and J calls and clone size are given by that table; D and trimming were obtained from the DNA. This sample has around 200,000 clones, with more than 85% found just once. This CDR3 spans 15 amino acids. The V gene end was trimmed by 4 bases and the J gene end by 3 bases; junction bases not matched to a gene: 8. Germline lookup yields CDR1 ENHRY and CDR2 SYGVKD. The TCR sequence derives from a man between 25 and 39 years old with acute or convalescent COVID-19. The gene calls are TRBV10-3 and TRBJ2-7; TRBD2 agrees at 8 bases. Input material: peripheral blood. As DNA, the CDR3 is TGTGCCATCAGTGCCGGGAGGGCCACCAACTACGAGCAGTACTTC. Protein sequence: CAISAGRATNYEQYF.